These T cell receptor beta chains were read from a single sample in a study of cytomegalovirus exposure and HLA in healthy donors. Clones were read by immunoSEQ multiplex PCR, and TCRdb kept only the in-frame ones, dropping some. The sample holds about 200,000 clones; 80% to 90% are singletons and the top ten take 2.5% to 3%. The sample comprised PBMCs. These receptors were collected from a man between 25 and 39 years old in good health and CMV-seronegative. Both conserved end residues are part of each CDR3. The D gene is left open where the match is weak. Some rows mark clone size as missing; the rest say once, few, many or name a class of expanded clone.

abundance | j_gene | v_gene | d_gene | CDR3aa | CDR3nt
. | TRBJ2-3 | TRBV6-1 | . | CASSVITLSQRDTQYF | TGTGCCAGCAGTGTCATTACCCTCAGCCAGCGAGATACGCAGTATTTT
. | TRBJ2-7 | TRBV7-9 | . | CASSIAGAWGQYF | TGTGCCAGCAGCATCGCAGGGGCGTGGGGGCAGTACTTC
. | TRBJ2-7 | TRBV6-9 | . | CASTSTESYEQYF | TGTGCCAGCACCTCGACAGAATCCTACGAGCAGTACTTC
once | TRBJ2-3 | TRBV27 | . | CASRKAGQADTQYF | TGTGCCAGCCGGAAGGCGGGGCAGGCAGATACGCAGTATTTT
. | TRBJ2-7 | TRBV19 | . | CASSRQASYEQYF | TGTGCCAGTAGCCGACAGGCGTCTTACGAGCAGTACTTC
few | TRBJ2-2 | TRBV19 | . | CASSPRAGELFF | TGTGCCAGTAGTCCCCGGGCCGGGGAGCTGTTTTTT
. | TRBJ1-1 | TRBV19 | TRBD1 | CASSIDRETEAFF | TGTGCCAGTAGTATCGACAGGGAGACTGAAGCTTTCTTT
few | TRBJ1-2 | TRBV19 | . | CASSIMTDGAGGYTF | TGTGCCAGTAGTATAATGACAGATGGGGCTGGTGGCTACACCTTC
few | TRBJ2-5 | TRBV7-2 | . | CASSLVPLEGETQYF | TGTGCCAGCAGCTTAGTACCCCTGGAGGGGGAGACCCAGTACTTC
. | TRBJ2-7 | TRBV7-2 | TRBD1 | CASSSTGGTYEQYF | TGTGCCAGCAGCTCGACAGGGGGGACCTACGAGCAGTACTTC
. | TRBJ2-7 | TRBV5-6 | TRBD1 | CASSPLGQGIITYEQYF | TGTGCCAGCAGCCCTTTGGGACAGGGGATCATTACCTACGAGCAGTACTTC
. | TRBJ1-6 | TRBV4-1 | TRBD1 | CASNPTRGLNSPLHF | TGCGCCAGCAATCCAACCAGGGGGCTGAATTCACCCCTCCACTTT
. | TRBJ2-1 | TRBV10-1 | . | CASSDGGPNNEQFF | TGCGCCAGCAGTGACGGGGGTCCCAACAATGAGCAGTTCTTC
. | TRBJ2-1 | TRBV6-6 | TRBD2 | CASSYWRGGNNEQFF | TGTGCCAGCAGTTACTGGCGGGGGGGGAACAATGAGCAGTTCTTC
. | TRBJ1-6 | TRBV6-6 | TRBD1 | CASSGQGYSPLHF | TGTGCCAGCAGCGGACAGGGCTACTCACCCCTCCACTTT
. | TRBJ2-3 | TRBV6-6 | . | CASSYPAGGGTDTQYF | TGTGCCAGCAGTTATCCGGCTGGGGGGGGCACGGATACGCAGTATTTT
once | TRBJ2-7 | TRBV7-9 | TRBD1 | CASSPGTGDYEQYF | TGTGCCAGCAGCCCCGGGACAGGGGACTACGAGCAGTACTTC
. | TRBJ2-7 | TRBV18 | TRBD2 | CASSLEEGLALYEQYF | TGTGCCAGCTCACTTGAGGAGGGACTAGCCCTCTACGAGCAGTACTTC
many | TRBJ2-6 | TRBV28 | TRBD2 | CASKTIGAGGRGANVLTF | TGTGCCAGCAAGACTATCGGAGCGGGGGGGCGTGGGGCCAACGTCCTGACTTTC
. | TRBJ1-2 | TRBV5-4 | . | CASRRDKANYGYTF | TGTGCCAGCAGACGAGACAAAGCTAACTATGGCTACACCTTC
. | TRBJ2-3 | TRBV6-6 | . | CASSSTGWGPTDTQYF | TGTGCCAGCAGTTCGACGGGGTGGGGTCCCACAGATACGCAGTATTTT
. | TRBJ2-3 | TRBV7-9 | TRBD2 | CASSPKGGLAGGTDTQYF | TGTGCCAGCAGCCCAAAGGGGGGACTAGCGGGTGGCACAGATACGCAGTATTTT
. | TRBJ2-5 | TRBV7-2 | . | CASSLVAGSHQETQYF | TGTGCCAGCAGCTTAGTTGCAGGGTCGCACCAAGAGACCCAGTACTTC
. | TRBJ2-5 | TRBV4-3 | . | CASSQEHLGGETQYF | TGCGCCAGCAGCCAAGAACATCTGGGAGGAGAGACCCAGTACTTC
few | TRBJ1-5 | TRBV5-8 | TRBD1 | CASSPTGRQPQHF | TGTGCCAGCAGCCCGACAGGGCGCCAGCCCCAGCATTTT
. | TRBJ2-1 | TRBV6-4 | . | CASSVRGRGEQFF | TGTGCCAGCAGTGTTAGAGGGAGAGGCGAGCAGTTCTTC
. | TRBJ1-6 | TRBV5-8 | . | CASRPWGDPNSPLHF | TGTGCCAGCAGACCTTGGGGGGATCCTAATTCACCCCTCCACTTT
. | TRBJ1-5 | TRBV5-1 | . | CASNNSGVSHQPQHF | TGCGCCAGCAACAATTCAGGGGTCAGCCATCAGCCCCAGCATTTT
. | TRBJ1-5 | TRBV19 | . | CASSIIRGGNQPQHF | TGTGCCAGTAGTATTATCAGGGGTGGCAATCAGCCCCAGCATTTT
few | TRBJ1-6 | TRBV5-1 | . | CASSLVQGSNSPLHF | TGCGCCAGCAGCTTGGTTCAGGGTTCGAATTCACCCCTCCACTTT
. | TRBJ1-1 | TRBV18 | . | CASSPDSPNTEAFF | TGTGCCAGCTCACCGGACAGCCCGAACACTGAAGCTTTCTTT
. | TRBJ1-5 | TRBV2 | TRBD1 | CASSAGQGAPQPQHF | TGTGCCAGCAGTGCGGGACAGGGGGCCCCTCAGCCCCAGCATTTT
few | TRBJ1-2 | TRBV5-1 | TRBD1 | CASSPDRVDGYTF | TGCGCCAGCAGTCCAGACAGGGTCGATGGCTACACCTTC
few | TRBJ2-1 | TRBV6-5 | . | CASSYDRGNEQFF | TGTGCCAGCAGTTACGATAGGGGCAATGAGCAGTTCTTC
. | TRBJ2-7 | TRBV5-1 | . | CASSEGSSYEQYF | TGCGCCAGCAGTGAAGGGAGCTCCTACGAGCAGTACTTC
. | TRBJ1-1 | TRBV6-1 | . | CASRFSTGNTEAFF | TGTGCCAGCAGGTTCTCGACGGGGAACACTGAAGCTTTCTTT
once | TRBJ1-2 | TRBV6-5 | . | CASSSRRGDYGYTF | TGTGCCAGCAGTAGCCGGCGGGGCGACTATGGCTACACCTTC
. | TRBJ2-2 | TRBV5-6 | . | CASSFQGWPGELFF | TGTGCCAGCAGCTTTCAGGGTTGGCCCGGGGAGCTGTTTTTT
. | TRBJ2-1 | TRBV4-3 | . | CASSQEKSSYNEQFF | TGCGCCAGCAGCCAAGAGAAGAGCTCCTACAATGAGCAGTTCTTC